This T cell receptor beta chain emerged from a study of blood T cell repertoires in COVID-19. CDR3 length: 16 residues. V lost 0 bases and J 0 bases, leaving 9 bases between the germline ends. Per germline, CDR1 MGHRA and CDR2 YSYEKL. Assay used: immunoSEQ multiplex PCR; TCRdb lists only in-frame clones, some missing. The table records some 300,000 clones, about nine tenths of them present only once. The chain combines TRBV4-1 with TRBJ1-3; no clear D gene. The source material was PBMCs or T cells enriched from blood (not recorded which). This TCR derives from a woman aged 50 to 60 who had been exposed to COVID-19. CDR3 protein: CASSQEVRASGNTIYF. The CDR3 bases are TGCGCCAGCAGCCAAGAAGTAAGAGCCTCTGGAAACACCATATATTTT.